This T cell receptor (beta chain) was recovered during a study of T cell repertoires in cytomegalovirus infection. Study summary: Public TCR beta signatures were indicative of both CMV infection and a matching HLA type. Study observations and caveats: Pooled public TCR beta family frequency picked out CMV carriers with the relevant HLA.

The trim removed 6 bases at V and 3 bases at J, leaving 7 bases unmatched. The CDR3 spans 16 residues. Per germline, CDR1 SGHAT and CDR2 FQNNGV. Regarding this clonotype: As yet, its antigen is unknown.

TCRdb itself ran the reads through MiXCR, one entry per CDR3 protein. The table records around 440,000 distinct CDR3 sequences, 11% of them present only once. V gene TRBV11-2 combines with J gene TRBJ2-2; 10 bases map to TRBD1. The origin of this receptor is a human donor in good health (CMV status not recorded). Some clones in this sample may be carry-over from other donors' samples. The sequenced sample consisted of PBMCs. The CDR3 loop is CASRPAGTGDTGELFF. The CDR3 bases are TGTGCCAGCAGGCCTGCCGGGACAGGGGACACCGGGGAGCTGTTTTTT.